One and the same sample provided the 15 T cell receptor beta chains below, sequenced in a study of beta chain features in type 1 diabetes. Since all of the isolated RNA was reverse transcribed, expressed TCRB transcripts were what got sequenced. TCRdb's table, derived via immunoSEQ multiplex PCR, lists solely in-frame clones and lacks some. Counted here are 130,000 or so clones, roughly 9.7% occurring once; the ten biggest clones make up 0.55% to 0.75%. Sequenced input: central memory CD4+ T cells from blood. The source of these receptors is a middle-aged woman in good health.

Remarks on this clone: The junction shows a germline mismatch at one end, possibly a read error. This rearrangement joins TRBV10-2 to TRBJ2-3, with D unresolved. The CDR3 is made up of 12 amino acids. The V gene's germline CDR1 is WSHSY and CDR2 SAAADI. The CDR3 DNA sequence: TGCGCCAGCACTGAGGCGAGAGATACGCAGTATTTT. Translation gives CASTEARDTQYF.

The sample holds a few counts of this clone. The chain employs TRBV5-4 and TRBJ2-1, with 11 bases aligning to TRBD2. V lost 0 bases to trimming and J lost 5 bases; unmatched junction nucleotides: 4. This CDR3 region has 16 residues. CDR1 is SGHNT and CDR2 is YYREEE in the germline V gene (reference sequence). The CDR3 DNA reads TGTGCCAGCAGCTTGGGTCTAGCGGGGGGTAACAATGAGCAGTTCTTC. It yields the protein CASSLGLAGGNNEQFF.

This clone has more than one count but fewer than ten. The V and J genes are TRBV7-2 and TRBJ2-5, with 10 bases lining up with TRBD2. Germline V gene data show CDR1 as SGHTA and CDR2 as FQGNSA. This CDR3 contains 15 residues. Unmatched junction bases numbered 9, after V lost 7 bases and J lost 4 bases. The CDR3 DNA follows: TGTGCCAGCACCAAAGCGGGGGGGCCTCGAGAGACCCAGTACTTC. Encoded protein: CASTKAGGPRETQYF.

This clone occurred a few times. The chain employs TRBV11-2 and TRBJ2-3; TRBD2 aligns across 8 bases. Germline loops: CDR1 SGHAT, CDR2 FQNNGV. V lost 0 bases, J lost 2 bases, and 4 bases stayed unmatched. The CDR3 runs 16 residues. CDR3 DNA: TGTGCCAGCAGCTTAGAAAGCGGGGGAAACACAGATACGCAGTATTTT. It encodes CASSLESGGNTDTQYF. The full variable domain, rest sourced from reference TRBV11-2 and TRBJ2-3, is EAGVAQSPRYKIIEKRQSVAFWCNPISGHATLYWYQQILGQGPKLLIQFQNNGVVDDSQLPKDRFSAERLKGVDSTLKIQPAKLEDSAVYLCASSLESGGNTDTQYFGPGTRLTVL.

This chain links TRBV15 with TRBJ2-7; D may be TRBD2 (6 bases). CDR1 and CDR2 (germline): LNHNV, YYDKDF (reference sequence). Deletions cut 1 base from V and 0 bases from J, with 16 bases between. CDR3 size: 17 residues. The CDR3: CATSRASTSTGSYEQYF. In nucleotides, the CDR3 is TGTGCCACCAGCAGAGCTTCAACTAGCACGGGCTCCTACGAGCAGTACTTC.

This clone was recorded a few times. The chain has TRBV19 and TRBJ1-3, with 7 bases that match TRBD1. The CDR3 length is 13 residues. V was clipped by 7 bases and J by 2 bases; unmatched bases: 2. Germline values: CDR1 LNHDA, CDR2 SQIVND (reference sequence). The CDR3 here is CASTDRAGNTIYF. The CDR3 DNA follows: TGTGCCAGTACCGACAGGGCTGGAAACACCATATATTTT.

In its sample, this clone was seen a few times. V usage is TRBV5-6 and J usage is TRBJ1-1, with D possibly TRBD1 on 5 matching bases. In germline, CDR1 is SGHDT, CDR2 YYEEEE. V was clipped by 5 bases and J by 6 bases, with 17 bases between them. The CDR3 sequence is 14 residues long. The CDR3 loop reads CASRDIGARAEAFF. CDR3 DNA sequence: TGTGCCAGCAGGGACATTGGGGCACGGGCTGAAGCTTTCTTT. Supplemented by reference TRBV5-6 and TRBJ1-1, the full variable domain reads DAGVTQSPTHLIKTRGQQVTLRCSPKSGHDTVSWYQQALGQGPQFIFQYYEEEERQRGNFPDRFSGHQFPNYSSELNVNALLLGDSALYLCASRDIGARAEAFFGQGTRLTVV.

This chain joins TRBV19 and TRBJ2-7; 11 bases are shared with TRBD2. From germline, CDR1 is LNHDA and CDR2 SQIVND (reference sequence). This CDR3 region has 13 residues. Trimming removed 10 bases from V and 6 bases from J; junction bases left unmatched: 8. CDR3 amino acids: CATRLAGSGEQYF. The DNA of the CDR3 is TGTGCCACACGACTAGCGGGGTCGGGCGAGCAGTACTTC.

The rearrangement uses TRBV5-6 and TRBJ2-5, with TRBD2 matching 9 bases. This CDR3 has 16 residues. Trimming cost V 2 bases and J 0 bases; bases outside gene matches: 5. Germline V gene data show CDR1 as SGHDT and CDR2 as YYEEEE. Written as DNA, the CDR3 is TGTGCCAGCAGCTTATCTCAGCGGGGGGACCAAGAGACCCAGTACTTC. Its protein is CASSLSQRGDQETQYF.

This clone was counted only a few times. The chain carries TRBV6-5 and TRBJ2-2; D is possibly TRBD1 (6 bases). The CDR3 extends over 14 amino acids. Looked up from germline, CDR1 is MNHEY and CDR2 is SVGAGI. V lost 6 bases and J lost 3, with 11 bases in between. CDR3 region: CASRRQEDTGELFF. The CDR3 DNA is TGTGCCAGCAGACGACAGGAGGACACCGGGGAGCTGTTTTTT.

The chain employs TRBV5-4 and TRBJ1-2; no reliable D call. V lost 4 bases and J lost 1, with 20 bases in between. CDR1 and CDR2 from the germline V gene are SGHNT and YYREEE (reference sequence). CDR3 length equals 17 residues. CDR3 in DNA: TGTGCCAGCAGCCGAGACCCCGAGCGAAAATTTAACTATGGCTACACCTTC. Translating it yields CASSRDPERKFNYGYTF.

This chain links TRBV7-2 with TRBJ1-6, with 9 bases fitting TRBD1. There are 16 residues in the CDR3. Germline V gene data show CDR1 as SGHTA and CDR2 as FQGNSA. Trimming cost V 5 bases and J 8 bases; bases outside gene matches: 10. CDR3 protein: CASSPQQGAADSPLHF. In nucleotides, the CDR3 is TGTGCCAGCAGCCCCCAACAGGGGGCTGCTGATTCACCCCTCCACTTT. Full variable domain (remainder filled in from reference TRBV7-2 and TRBJ1-6): GAGVSQSPSNKVTEKGKDVELRCDPISGHTALYWYRQSLGQGLEFLIYFQGNSAPDKSGLPSDRFSAERTGGSVSTLTIQRTQQEDSAVYLCASSPQQGAADSPLHFGNGTRLTVT.

This clone was counted only a few times. V is TRBV18 and J is TRBJ1-1, with 8 bases aligning to TRBD1. Unmatched junction bases numbered 6, after V lost 3 bases and J lost 6 bases. Germline V gene lookup returns CDR1 KGHSH and CDR2 LQKENI. CDR3 length: 14 residues. The CDR3 nucleotides are TGTGCCAGCTCACCTGACAGGGGTGGGGCTGAAGCTTTCTTT. It codes for CASSPDRGGAEAFF.

The sample holds a few counts of this clone. V gene TRBV18 combines with J gene TRBJ2-7, with TRBD2 matching over 9 bases. After removal of 6 bases from V and 7 bases from J, the junction contained 10 bases not matched to a gene. The CDR3 is 14 residues long. Germline V CDR1 and CDR2: KGHSH, LQKENI. The CDR3: CASSAASGVGEQYF. The DNA for the CDR3 is TGTGCCAGCTCCGCAGCTAGCGGGGTGGGGGAGCAGTACTTC.

The sample holds a few counts of this clone. The rearrangement joins TRBV13 to TRBJ1-2; possibly TRBD1 for D (5 bases). This CDR3 has 16 amino acids. Germline V lookup: CDR1 PRHDT, CDR2 FYEKMQ (reference sequence). The V end lost 2 bases, the J end lost 1 base, and 14 bases lay between the germline ends. CDR3 sequence reads: CASSLWGQGGNYGYTF. CDR3 DNA: TGTGCCAGCAGCTTATGGGGTCAGGGTGGTAACTATGGCTACACCTTC.